This T cell receptor (beta chain) stems from a study of CD8 T cells in ankylosing spondylitis. This CDR3 has 17 amino acids. With V trimmed by 2 bases and J by 4 bases, 7 bases remained unmatched. Germline lookup yields CDR1 LGHNA and CDR2 YNFKEQ. This clonotype was seen many times. Its antigen is still unknown. General study findings and limits: Reactive arthritis synovial fluid and blood were previously reported to contain some motif variants. For ankylosing spondylitis blood, a TCR beta motif of fewer than 10 highly homologous variants appeared characteristic. Disease-associated clones were CD8+ and fairly uncommon in peripheral blood. Significantly higher representation of disease-linked clones was reported for matched ankylosing spondylitis synovial fluid.

Each TCR beta library was made by quantitative 5'-RACE that incorporated molecular barcodes. TCRdb independently ran MiXCR on the 5' RACE reads; one entry per CDR3 protein. The table records fewer than 550,000 distinct CDR3 sequences, approximately 5.3% of them present only once. The receptor was isolated from a male donor with ankylosing spondylitis. The sample taken for sequencing was blood, either unsorted or a sorted T cell fraction (not recorded which). J is TRBJ1-5 and V is TRBV4-2, with 11 bases identical to TRBD1. DNA for the CDR3: TGTGCCAGCAGCCAATCCAGGGGGGACAGGGGGAATCAGCCCCAGCATTTT. Residues: CASSQSRGDRGNQPQHF.